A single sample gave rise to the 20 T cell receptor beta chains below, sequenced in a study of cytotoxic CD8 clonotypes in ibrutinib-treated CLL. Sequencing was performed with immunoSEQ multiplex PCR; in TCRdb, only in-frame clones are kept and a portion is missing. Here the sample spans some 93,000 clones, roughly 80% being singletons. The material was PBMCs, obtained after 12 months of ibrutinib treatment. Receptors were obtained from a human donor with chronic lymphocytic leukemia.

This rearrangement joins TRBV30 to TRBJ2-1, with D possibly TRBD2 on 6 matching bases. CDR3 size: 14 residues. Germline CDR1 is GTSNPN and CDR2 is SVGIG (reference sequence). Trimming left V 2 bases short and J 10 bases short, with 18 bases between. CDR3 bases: TGTGCCTGGAGTCCCCGACTAGAGAGCGGAGAGCAGTTCTTC. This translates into CAWSPRLESGEQFF.

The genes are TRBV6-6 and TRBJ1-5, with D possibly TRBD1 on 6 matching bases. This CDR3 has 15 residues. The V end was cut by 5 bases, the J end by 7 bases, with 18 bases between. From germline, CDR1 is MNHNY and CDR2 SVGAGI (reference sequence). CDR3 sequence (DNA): TGTGCCAGCAGTAAGATGACAGGTGTTCTCCAGCCCCAGCATTTT. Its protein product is CASSKMTGVLQPQHF.

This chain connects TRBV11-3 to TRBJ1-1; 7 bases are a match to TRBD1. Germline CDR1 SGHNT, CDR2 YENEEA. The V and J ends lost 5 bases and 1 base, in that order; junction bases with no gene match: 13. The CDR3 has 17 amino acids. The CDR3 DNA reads TGTGCCAGCAGCCCCGGCCTTAGCGGGGACAGGAACACTGAAGCTTTCTTT. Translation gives CASSPGLSGDRNTEAFF.

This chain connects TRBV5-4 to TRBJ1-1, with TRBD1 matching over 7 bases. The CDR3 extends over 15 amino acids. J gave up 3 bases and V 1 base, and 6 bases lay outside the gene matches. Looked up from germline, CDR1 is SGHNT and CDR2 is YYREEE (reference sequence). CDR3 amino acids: CASSLSQGIYTEAFF. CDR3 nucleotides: TGTGCCAGCAGCTTGTCACAGGGGATTTACACTGAAGCTTTCTTT.

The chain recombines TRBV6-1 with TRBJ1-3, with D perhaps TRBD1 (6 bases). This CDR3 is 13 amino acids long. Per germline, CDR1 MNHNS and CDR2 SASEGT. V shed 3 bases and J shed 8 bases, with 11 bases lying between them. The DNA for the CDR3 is TGTGCCAGCAGTGAGGGGGGCCGCTACACCATATATTTT. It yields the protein CASSEGGRYTIYF.

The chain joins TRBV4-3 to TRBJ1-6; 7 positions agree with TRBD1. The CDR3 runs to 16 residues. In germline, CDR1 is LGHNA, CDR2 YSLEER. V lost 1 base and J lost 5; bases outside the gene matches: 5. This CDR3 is CASSQVPGQHNSPLHF. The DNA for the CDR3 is TGCGCCAGCAGCCAAGTCCCGGGACAGCATAATTCACCCCTCCACTTT.

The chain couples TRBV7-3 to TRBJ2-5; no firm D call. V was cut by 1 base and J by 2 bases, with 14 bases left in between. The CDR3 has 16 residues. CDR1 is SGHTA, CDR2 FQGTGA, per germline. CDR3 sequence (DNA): TGTGCCAGCAGCTTAAATGGGTTAGTGGGGCAAGAGACCCAGTACTTC. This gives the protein CASSLNGLVGQETQYF.

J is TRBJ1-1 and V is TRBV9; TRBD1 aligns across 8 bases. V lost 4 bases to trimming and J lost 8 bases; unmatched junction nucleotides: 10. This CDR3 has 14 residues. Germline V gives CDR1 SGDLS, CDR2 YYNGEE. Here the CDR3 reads CASSPQDRVWEAFF. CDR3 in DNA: TGTGCCAGCAGCCCCCAGGACAGGGTTTGGGAAGCTTTCTTT.

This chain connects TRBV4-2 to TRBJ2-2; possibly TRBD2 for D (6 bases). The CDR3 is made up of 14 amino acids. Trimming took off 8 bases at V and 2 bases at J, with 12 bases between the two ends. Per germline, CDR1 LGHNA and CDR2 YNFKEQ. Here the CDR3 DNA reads TGTGCCAGCGCCGGGACTTCAAACACCGGGGAGCTGTTTTTT. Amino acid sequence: CASAGTSNTGELFF.

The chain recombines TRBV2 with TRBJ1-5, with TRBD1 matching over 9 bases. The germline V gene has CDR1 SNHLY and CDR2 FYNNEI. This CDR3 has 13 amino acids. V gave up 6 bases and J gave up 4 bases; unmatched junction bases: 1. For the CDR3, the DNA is TGTGCCAGCAGGGGGACAGGGAATCAGCCCCAGCATTTT. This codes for CASRGTGNQPQHF.

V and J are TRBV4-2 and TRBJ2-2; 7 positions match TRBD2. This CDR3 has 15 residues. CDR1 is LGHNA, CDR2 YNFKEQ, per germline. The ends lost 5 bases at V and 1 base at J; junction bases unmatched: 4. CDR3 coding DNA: TGTGCCAGCAGCTTTCCGGGGGGGAACACCGGGGAGCTGTTTTTT. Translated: CASSFPGGNTGELFF.

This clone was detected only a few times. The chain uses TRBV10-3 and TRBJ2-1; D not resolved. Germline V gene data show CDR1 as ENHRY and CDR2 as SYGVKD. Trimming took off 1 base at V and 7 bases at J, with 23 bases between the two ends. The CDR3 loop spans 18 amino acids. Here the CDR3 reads CAISEWVTTKAKGNEQFF. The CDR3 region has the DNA TGTGCCATCAGTGAGTGGGTGACCACCAAAGCAAAGGGTAATGAGCAGTTCTTC.

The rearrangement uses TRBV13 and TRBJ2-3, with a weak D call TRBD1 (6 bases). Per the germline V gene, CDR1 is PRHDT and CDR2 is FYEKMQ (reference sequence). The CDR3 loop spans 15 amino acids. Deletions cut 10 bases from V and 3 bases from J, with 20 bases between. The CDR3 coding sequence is TGTGCCAACGCTACGGACAGACAGGAAACAGATACGCAGTATTTT. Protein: CANATDRQETDTQYF.

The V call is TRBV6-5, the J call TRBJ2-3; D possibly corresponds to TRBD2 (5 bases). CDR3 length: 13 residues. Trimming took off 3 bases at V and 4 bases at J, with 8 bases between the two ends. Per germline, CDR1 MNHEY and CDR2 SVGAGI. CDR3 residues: CASSYGGSDTQYF. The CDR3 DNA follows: TGTGCCAGCAGTTATGGAGGATCAGATACGCAGTATTTT.

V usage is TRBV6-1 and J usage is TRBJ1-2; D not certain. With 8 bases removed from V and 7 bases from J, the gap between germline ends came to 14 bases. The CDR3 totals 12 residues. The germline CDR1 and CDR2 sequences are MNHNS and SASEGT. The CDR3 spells CASLPASGGYTF. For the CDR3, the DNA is TGTGCCAGCCTCCCGGCCTCGGGTGGCTACACCTTC.

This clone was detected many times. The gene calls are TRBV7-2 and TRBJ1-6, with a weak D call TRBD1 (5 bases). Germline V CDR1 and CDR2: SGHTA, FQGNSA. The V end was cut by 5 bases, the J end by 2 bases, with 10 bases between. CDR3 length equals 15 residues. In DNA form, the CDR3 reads TGTGCCAGCAGCCTCAGACAGACCTATAATTCACCCCTCCACTTT. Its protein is CASSLRQTYNSPLHF.

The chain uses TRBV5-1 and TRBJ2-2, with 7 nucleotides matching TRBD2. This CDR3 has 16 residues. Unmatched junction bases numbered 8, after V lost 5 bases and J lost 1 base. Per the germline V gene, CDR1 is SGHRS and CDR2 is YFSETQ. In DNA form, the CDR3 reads TGCGCCAGCAGGGGTAGCGGGCTATGGAACACCGGGGAGCTGTTTTTT. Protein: CASRGSGLWNTGELFF.

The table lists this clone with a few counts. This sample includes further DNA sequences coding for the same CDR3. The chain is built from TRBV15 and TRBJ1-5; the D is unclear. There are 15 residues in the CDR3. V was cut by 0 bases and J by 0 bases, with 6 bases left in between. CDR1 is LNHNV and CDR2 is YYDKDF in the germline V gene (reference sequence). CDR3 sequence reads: CATSREWGSNQPQHF. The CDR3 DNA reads TGTGCCACCAGCAGAGAGTGGGGTAGCAATCAGCCCCAGCATTTT.

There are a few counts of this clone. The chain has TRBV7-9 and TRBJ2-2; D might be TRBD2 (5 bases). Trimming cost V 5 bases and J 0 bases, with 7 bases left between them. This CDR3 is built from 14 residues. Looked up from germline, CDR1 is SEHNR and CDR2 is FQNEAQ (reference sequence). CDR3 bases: TGTGCCAGCAGCGCCGGGACGAACACCGGGGAGCTGTTTTTT. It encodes CASSAGTNTGELFF.

The CDR3 protein is CASSFQTGGDSPLHF. The CDR3 DNA reads TGTGCCAGCAGCTTCCAGACAGGAGGGGATTCACCCCTCCACTTT. This chain joins TRBV7-9 and TRBJ1-6; a weak D match, TRBD1 (6 bases). The CDR3 totals 15 residues. Trimming shortened V by 3 bases and J by 8 bases, and 14 bases separated the two germline ends. Germline V gene data show CDR1 as SEHNR and CDR2 as FQNEAQ (reference sequence).